This T cell receptor (beta chain) derives from a study of blood T cell repertoires in COVID-19. Study as a whole: Samples came from the United States, Italy and Spain, spanning acute and convalescent COVID-19. The cDNA or gDNA used as material had been derived from T cells, B-cell-depleted T cells, or PBMCs.

The CDR3 length is 16 residues. V gave up 5 bases and J gave up 6 bases; unmatched junction bases: 11. Germline V CDR1 and CDR2: SNHLY, FYNNEI. Authors' processing steps: Reference gene primers were amplified, and this amplification served to estimate nucleated cell counts. Only in-frame clones appear in the TCRdb table, and some are missing; sequencing was by immunoSEQ multiplex PCR. For V, J and clone size, that table is used; D and trimming come from the DNA. The top ten hold under 40% of the sample, which has some 46,000 clones, approximately 85% seen once. Seattle patients were enrolled while actively infected and followed longitudinally.

The TCR was taken from a woman older than 75 with COVID-19, enrolled during active disease. The chain couples TRBV2 to TRBJ2-3, with 10 bases matching TRBD2. Material: peripheral blood. The CDR3 sequence is CASSLTLAGGGDTQYF. In DNA, the CDR3 is TGTGCCAGCAGTCTCACCTTAGCGGGAGGTGGGGATACGCAGTATTTT.